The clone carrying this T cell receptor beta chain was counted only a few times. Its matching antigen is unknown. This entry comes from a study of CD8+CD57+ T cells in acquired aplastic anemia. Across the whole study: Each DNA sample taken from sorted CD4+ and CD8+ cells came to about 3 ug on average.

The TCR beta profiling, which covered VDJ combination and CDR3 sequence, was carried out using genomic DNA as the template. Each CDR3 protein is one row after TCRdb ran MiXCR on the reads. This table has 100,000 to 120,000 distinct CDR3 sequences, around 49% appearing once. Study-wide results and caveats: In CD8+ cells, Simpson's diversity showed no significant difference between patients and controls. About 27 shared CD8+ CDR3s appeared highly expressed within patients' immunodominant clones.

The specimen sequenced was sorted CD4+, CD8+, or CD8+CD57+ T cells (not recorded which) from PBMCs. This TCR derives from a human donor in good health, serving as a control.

The CDR3 DNA is TGTGCCAGCAGTGGGGGGGACAGGGGGGGATACGAGCAGTACTTC. It yields the protein CASSGGDRGGYEQYF. The chain is built from TRBV25-1 and TRBJ2-7; 11 bases line up with TRBD1. This CDR3 has 15 residues. Germline lookup yields CDR1 MGHDK and CDR2 SYGVNS. Losses at the gene ends were 4 bases for V and 4 bases for J; bases not matched to a gene: 6.